The clone carrying this TCR beta chain was seen only a few times. No antigen is known for it. The V gene lost 0 bases and the J gene lost 0 bases, with 10 bases spanning the gap. The CDR3 has 15 amino acids. Germline values: CDR1 SGHRS, CDR2 YFSETQ. The sample originates from a study of T cells in Graves' hyperthyroidism and ophthalmopathy. Study-wide results and limits: A 13 V-J model separated ophthalmopathy from stable hyperthyroidism.

Template material for amplifying TCR beta CDR3 regions consisted of RNA transcripts. Using the HTBI primer set, a first-round RT-PCR was run on the TCR CDR3. TCRdb reprocessed the multiplex PCR reads via MiXCR and lists one record per CDR3 protein. The sample holds about 270,000 distinct CDR3 sequences; 20% to 25% are singletons and the top ten take 64%. Duration under 3 months, a NOSPECS grade of at least 4, and a Clinical Activity Score of at least 3 characterized the ophthalmopathy patients. Patients having uncontrolled infection, another autoimmune disease, pregnancy or lactation were not included.

Material for sequencing was blood. The clonotype was recovered from a man between 25 and 39 years old with Graves' ophthalmopathy. The chain links TRBV5-1 to TRBJ2-7; D gene unclear. The chain's CDR3 is CASSLGATGSYEQYF. The CDR3 region has the DNA TGCGCCAGCAGCTTGGGGGCTACCGGCTCCTACGAGCAGTACTTC.